The 31 T cell receptor beta chains below were found in one sample sequenced in a study of cytomegalovirus exposure and HLA in healthy donors. PCR involved 60 Vbeta and 13 Jbeta primers. This table comes from immunoSEQ multiplex PCR, and its TCRdb copy is limited to in-frame clones, with some not included. The table lists about 210,000 clones, approximately 80% of them singletons, with about 3% in the top ten. Sequenced material: PBMCs. The receptors originated from a man aged 30 to 45 in good health and CMV-seronegative.

The V gene is TRBV27, the J gene TRBJ1-1, with D possibly TRBD1 on 6 matching bases. The V and J ends lost 5 bases and 0 bases respectively, with 10 bases between them. Germline values: CDR1 MNHEY, CDR2 SMNVEV (reference sequence). The CDR3 runs to 14 residues. CDR3 nucleotide sequence: TGTGCCAGCAGTCCGGACAGCCTGAACACTGAAGCTTTCTTT. It encodes CASSPDSLNTEAFF.

This sequence joins TRBV5-1 and TRBJ1-5, with 7 bases aligning to TRBD1. Germline values: CDR1 SGHRS, CDR2 YFSETQ. The CDR3 has 15 residues. J gave up 2 bases and V 3 bases, and 5 bases lay outside the gene matches. This CDR3 reads CASSSDRVRNQPQHF. The CDR3 DNA is TGCGCCAGCAGCTCCGACAGGGTTCGCAATCAGCCCCAGCATTTT. The whole variable domain, filled in from reference TRBV5-1 and TRBJ1-5, reads KAGVTQTPRYLIKTRGQQVTLSCSPISGHRSVSWYQQTPGQGLQFLFEYFSETQRNKGNFPGRFSGRQFSNSRSEMNVSTLELGDSALYLCASSSDRVRNQPQHFGDGTRLSIL.

On this clone: Other DNA sequences in the same sample also yield this CDR3. The rearrangement joins TRBV5-1 to TRBJ2-5; possible D gene TRBD1, 7 bases. V lost 4 bases, J lost 5 bases, and 15 bases lay in between. This CDR3 comprises 14 residues. The germline V gene encodes CDR1 SGHRS and CDR2 YFSETQ. The CDR3 bases are TGCGCCAGCAGCCCAGGGGGGCCGGGGGAGACCCAGTACTTC. The encoded protein is CASSPGGPGETQYF.

The chain joins TRBV14 to TRBJ1-3, with TRBD1 as a possible D gene (6 bases). Trimming stripped 2 bases from V and 4 bases from J, with 24 bases between. CDR3 length: 19 amino acids. Germline V gene lookup returns CDR1 SGHDN and CDR2 FVKESK. CDR3 protein: CASSQSDSVLSFGGNTIYF. DNA of the CDR3: TGTGCCAGCAGCCAATCGGACAGTGTTTTGAGTTTTGGAGGAAACACCATATATTTT.

V is TRBV4-3 and J is TRBJ1-2; 12 bases line up with TRBD1. Trimming took 3 bases from V and 6 from J; bases not matched to a gene: 2. CDR3 length equals 14 residues. Germline V gene lookup returns CDR1 LGHNA and CDR2 YSLEER. The CDR3 is CASSQGQGADGYTF. CDR3 bases: TGCGCCAGCAGCCAGGGACAGGGGGCGGATGGCTACACCTTC.

This clone was seen a handful of times. The gene calls are TRBV28 and TRBJ2-7; D is possibly TRBD2 (5 bases). Germline values: CDR1 MDHEN, CDR2 SYDVKM. The CDR3 is 10 residues long. V lost 7 bases to trimming and J lost 8 bases, with 9 bases between them. For the CDR3, the DNA is TGTGCCAGCAACGGGATCAAGCAGTACTTC. Translating gives CASNGIKQYF.

This clone was found a few times. This chain connects TRBV5-4 to TRBJ1-1; no reliable D call. This CDR3 is built from 12 residues. Trimming stripped 4 bases from V and 4 bases from J, with 8 bases between. Germline V gene data show CDR1 as SGHNT and CDR2 as YYREEE (reference sequence). CDR3 region: CASSPEGTEAFF. The CDR3 bases are TGTGCCAGCAGCCCCGAGGGCACTGAAGCTTTCTTT.

The V call is TRBV6-6, the J call TRBJ1-1; TRBD1 might be the D (5 bases). The CDR3 loop spans 12 amino acids. The germline V gene encodes CDR1 MNHNY and CDR2 SVGAGI (reference sequence). V lost 6 bases and J lost 5, with 10 bases in between. The CDR3 coding sequence is TGTGCCAGCAGCCTTCGACAGACTGAAGCTTTCTTT. This sequence encodes CASSLRQTEAFF.

This chain joins TRBV28 and TRBJ1-5, with D possibly matching TRBD1 (5 bases). The V gene lost 2 bases and the J gene lost 6 bases, with 11 bases spanning the gap. CDR1 is MDHEN and CDR2 is SYDVKM in the germline V gene. The length of the CDR3 is 14 residues. The CDR3 bases are TGTGCCAGCAGTTTAGGGGGAGGCGGTCAGCCCCAGCATTTT. Translation gives CASSLGGGGQPQHF.

The rearrangement links TRBV28 to TRBJ1-5; D remains unclear. This CDR3 spans 14 amino acids. CDR1 and CDR2 from the germline V gene are MDHEN and SYDVKM. V was cut by 5 bases and J by 4 bases, with 12 bases left in between. CDR3 DNA: TGTGCCAGCAGTCACAACCCTTTGAATCAGCCCCAGCATTTT. Amino acids: CASSHNPLNQPQHF.

V gene TRBV7-2 combines with J gene TRBJ1-5; D ambiguous. Trimming removed 0 bases at V and 9 bases at J, with 6 bases between. This CDR3 spans 12 amino acids. CDR1 is SGHTA and CDR2 is FQGNSA in the germline V gene. CDR3: CASSLAARPQHF. DNA for the CDR3: TGTGCCAGCAGCTTAGCGGCCCGGCCCCAGCATTTT.

The rearrangement joins TRBV27 to TRBJ1-1; 8 bases agree with TRBD1. CDR1 is MNHEY and CDR2 is SMNVEV in the germline V gene (reference sequence). This CDR3 comprises 15 residues. V lost 4 bases and J lost 2; bases outside the gene matches: 6. Here the CDR3 reads CASSWYRGSNTEAFF. In nucleotides, the CDR3 is TGTGCCAGCAGTTGGTACAGGGGGAGTAACACTGAAGCTTTCTTT.

The chain links TRBV14 to TRBJ2-7, with 7 nucleotides matching TRBD1. Germline assignment: CDR1 SGHDN and CDR2 FVKESK. CDR3 length equals 17 residues. V gave up 0 bases and J gave up 0 bases; unmatched junction bases: 8. CDR3: CASSQELGAGGSYEQYF. The CDR3 DNA reads as TGTGCCAGCAGCCAAGAACTTGGGGCAGGGGGCTCCTACGAGCAGTACTTC.

The rearrangement links TRBV28 to TRBJ2-7; possible D gene TRBD1, 6 bases. This CDR3 has 16 residues. CDR1 and CDR2 from the germline V gene are MDHEN and SYDVKM. The V gene lost 5 bases and the J gene lost 4 bases, with 21 bases spanning the gap. The CDR3 DNA reads TGTGCCAGCAGTCCTACAGGGTACGGATCCCGTTACGAGCAGTACTTC. It yields the protein CASSPTGYGSRYEQYF.

The genes are TRBV25-1 and TRBJ1-6, with D hard to call. The CDR3 runs to 13 residues. V was shortened by 5 bases and J by 9 bases, with 11 bases between the two germline ends. Germline CDR1 is MGHDK and CDR2 is SYGVNS. CDR3 DNA sequence: TGTGCCAGCAGTTCCCCGGGGAGTTCACCCCTCCACTTT. This encodes CASSSPGSSPLHF.

V gene TRBV10-1 combines with J gene TRBJ1-1; D is possibly TRBD1 (6 bases). The V end was cut by 4 bases, the J end by 0 bases, with 9 bases between. Germline V gene lookup returns CDR1 WNHNN and CDR2 SYGVQD (reference sequence). This CDR3 is built from 14 residues. The CDR3 DNA is TGCGCCAGCAGTGTTGGACAGCTGAACACTGAAGCTTTCTTT. Encoded protein: CASSVGQLNTEAFF.

The chain joins TRBV7-9 to TRBJ2-1; 9 bases match TRBD2. The junction had 12 bases not matched to a gene; V was cut back by 4 bases and J by 5 bases. Germline CDR1 is SEHNR and CDR2 is FQNEAQ (reference sequence). This CDR3 spans 17 amino acids. The CDR3 is CASSSRILAGNHNEQFF. In DNA, the CDR3 is TGTGCCAGCAGCTCAAGGATTCTAGCGGGGAATCACAATGAGCAGTTCTTC.

The chain couples TRBV29-1 to TRBJ2-5; 13 bases are a match to TRBD2. The CDR3 sequence is 14 residues long. J gave up 5 bases and V 7 bases, and 7 bases lay outside the gene matches. The germline CDR1 and CDR2 sequences are SQVTM and ANQGSEA. CDR3 residues: CSATSGGAPETQYF. The DNA for the CDR3 is TGCAGCGCAACTAGCGGGGGGGCCCCTGAGACCCAGTACTTC.

The V call is TRBV28, the J call TRBJ1-1, with D perhaps matching TRBD1 (5 bases). With 5 bases removed from V and 3 bases from J, the gap between germline ends came to 16 bases. The CDR3 sequence is 15 residues long. Germline V lookup: CDR1 MDHEN, CDR2 SYDVKM. The CDR3 coding sequence is TGTGCCAGCAGTACACTGACAGCCGTCTACACTGAAGCTTTCTTT. Amino acid sequence: CASSTLTAVYTEAFF.

The chain recombines TRBV7-9 with TRBJ1-2; 7 bases map to TRBD1. Germline V gene data show CDR1 as SEHNR and CDR2 as FQNEAQ (reference sequence). The CDR3 totals 14 residues. The J segment lost 6 bases and the V segment lost 5 bases, leaving 9 bases of the junction unmatched. The CDR3 protein is CASSKQGRSDGYTF. The DNA of the CDR3 is TGTGCCAGCAGCAAACAGGGGAGGTCGGATGGCTACACCTTC.

This chain links TRBV29-1 with TRBJ1-1; tentatively, D is TRBD1 (5 bases). The germline CDR1 and CDR2 sequences are SQVTM and ANQGSEA. The CDR3 is 15 amino acids. V lost 3 bases to trimming and J lost 6 bases, with 20 bases between them. CDR3 loop: CSVEGRDGRDAEAFF. The CDR3 DNA reads TGCAGCGTTGAGGGGAGGGACGGAAGAGACGCTGAAGCTTTCTTT.

The chain employs TRBV27 and TRBJ2-7; 13 positions agree with TRBD2. The V gene's germline CDR1 is MNHEY and CDR2 SMNVEV (reference sequence). V lost 0 bases and J lost 3; bases outside the gene matches: 5. CDR3 size: 17 residues. The CDR3 sequence: CASSLSKTSGGFYEQYF. CDR3 nucleotide sequence: TGTGCCAGCAGTTTATCCAAGACTAGCGGGGGGTTCTACGAGCAGTACTTC.

The chain carries TRBV2 and TRBJ2-3, with TRBD2 matching 13 bases. The V gene's germline CDR1 is SNHLY and CDR2 FYNNEI. CDR3 length: 18 amino acids. The J segment lost 0 bases and the V segment lost 5 bases, leaving 8 bases of the junction unmatched. The CDR3 here is CASSPRLAGGSSTDTQYF. The CDR3 DNA is TGTGCCAGCAGTCCCAGACTAGCGGGGGGATCTAGCACAGATACGCAGTATTTT.

This clone was seen just once. One end of the junction does not line up with germline, which may come from a read error. This rearrangement joins TRBV7-9 to TRBJ1-1; the match to TRBD1 covers 7 bases. Germline values: CDR1 SEHNR, CDR2 FQNEAQ (reference sequence). This CDR3 is 14 amino acids long. The CDR3 nucleotides are TGTTCCAGCAGCTCACAGGGGAGGAACACTGAAGCTTTCTTT. This sequence encodes CSSSSQGRNTEAFF.

The chain links TRBV15 to TRBJ2-3; 9 bases are shared with TRBD2. With 3 bases clipped from V and 4 bases from J, the junction kept 23 bases outside the gene matches. This CDR3 spans 21 amino acids. In germline, CDR1 is LNHNV, CDR2 YYDKDF (reference sequence). CDR3 sequence reads: CATSSLPRGLAGWELSDTQYF. The CDR3 nucleotides are TGTGCCACCAGCAGCCTCCCTAGGGGTCTAGCGGGGTGGGAATTGTCAGATACGCAGTATTTT.

The gene calls are TRBV7-3 and TRBJ2-3; 8 positions agree with TRBD2. This CDR3 is built from 15 residues. From germline, CDR1 is SGHTA and CDR2 FQGTGA. Trimming cost V 5 bases and J 6 bases; bases outside gene matches: 10. The CDR3 DNA sequence: TGTGCCAGCAGCCCAGAGCGCGGCGGGAGGGATACGCAGTATTTT. This codes for CASSPERGGRDTQYF.

The V and J genes are TRBV29-1 and TRBJ2-1, with D possibly being TRBD1 (5 bases). Per germline, CDR1 SQVTM and CDR2 ANQGSEA. This CDR3 comprises 13 residues. The V end lost 6 bases, the J end lost 8 bases, and 17 bases lay between the germline ends. The CDR3 nucleotides are TGCAGCGTCCAATCACAGGATGGCGATGAGCAGTTCTTC. Translation: CSVQSQDGDEQFF.

The rearrangement joins TRBV5-1 to TRBJ2-1; 9 bases fit TRBD2. The length of the CDR3 is 17 residues. After removal of 4 bases from V and 0 bases from J, the junction contained 8 bases not matched to a gene. CDR1 and CDR2 from the germline V gene are SGHRS and YFSETQ. CDR3 in amino acids: CASSEGPRGGSYNEQFF. CDR3 nucleotides: TGCGCCAGCAGCGAGGGCCCGCGGGGGGGCTCCTACAATGAGCAGTTCTTC. The full variable domain, in which reference TRBV5-1 and TRBJ2-1 provide the parts outside the CDR3, is KAGVTQTPRYLIKTRGQQVTLSCSPISGHRSVSWYQQTPGQGLQFLFEYFSETQRNKGNFPGRFSGRQFSNSRSEMNVSTLELGDSALYLCASSEGPRGGSYNEQFFGPGTRLTVL.

The chain links TRBV19 to TRBJ1-2; 9 bases match TRBD1. Germline CDR1 LNHDA, CDR2 SQIVND (reference sequence). The CDR3 length is 17 residues. V lost 5 bases to trimming and J lost 4 bases; unmatched junction nucleotides: 14. This CDR3 reads CASSGFDPRDRVYGYTF. CDR3 DNA sequence: TGTGCCAGTAGTGGATTCGACCCACGGGACAGGGTCTATGGCTACACCTTC.

The genes are TRBV19 and TRBJ2-3; D gene ambiguous. The CDR3 length is 14 residues. V lost 4 bases and J 6 bases, leaving 14 bases between the germline ends. The germline V gene has CDR1 LNHDA and CDR2 SQIVND (reference sequence). CDR3 amino acids: CASSRDSRFDTQYF. The CDR3 DNA reads TGTGCCAGTAGTAGAGACTCTAGGTTTGATACGCAGTATTTT.

The chain recombines TRBV27 with TRBJ2-1, with 10 bases identical to TRBD2. J was trimmed by 3 bases and V by 3 bases; bases with no gene match: 5. There are 16 residues in the CDR3. CDR1 MNHEY and CDR2 SMNVEV come from the germline V gene (reference sequence). CDR3 sequence reads: CASSFSSGGLYNEQFF. CDR3 DNA: TGTGCCAGCAGTTTTTCTAGCGGGGGACTCTACAATGAGCAGTTCTTC.